This TCR beta chain came from a study of Ad26.COV2.S vaccination and SARS-CoV-2 variants. Sequencing was performed with immunoSEQ multiplex PCR; in TCRdb, only in-frame clones are kept and a portion is missing. The table records about 470,000 clones, less than 95% of them present only once. From germline, CDR1 is MNHNS and CDR2 SASEGT. Germline trimming cut 3 bases from V and 8 bases from J; bases unmatched to any gene: 21. The length of the CDR3 is 19 residues. This clone has a single count. The treatment here: roughly 19 received Ad26.COV2.S at low or high dose, single or two shots; about five received placebo; per-sample allocation not given. Following the first vaccine or placebo injection, samples were taken on day 63.

The sequence came from a person aged 18-65 years who received the Ad26.COV2.S COVID-19 vaccine or a placebo. The rearrangement uses TRBV6-1 and TRBJ2-3, with 9 bases identical to TRBD1. This material consisted of peripheral blood, taken in a trial of Ad26.COV2.S vaccine versus placebo. Here the CDR3 DNA reads TGTGCCAGCAGTGATATATCCTCGGGAGTGGGACAGGGTAGGGTTACGCAGTATTTT. Its protein product is CASSDISSGVGQGRVTQYF.